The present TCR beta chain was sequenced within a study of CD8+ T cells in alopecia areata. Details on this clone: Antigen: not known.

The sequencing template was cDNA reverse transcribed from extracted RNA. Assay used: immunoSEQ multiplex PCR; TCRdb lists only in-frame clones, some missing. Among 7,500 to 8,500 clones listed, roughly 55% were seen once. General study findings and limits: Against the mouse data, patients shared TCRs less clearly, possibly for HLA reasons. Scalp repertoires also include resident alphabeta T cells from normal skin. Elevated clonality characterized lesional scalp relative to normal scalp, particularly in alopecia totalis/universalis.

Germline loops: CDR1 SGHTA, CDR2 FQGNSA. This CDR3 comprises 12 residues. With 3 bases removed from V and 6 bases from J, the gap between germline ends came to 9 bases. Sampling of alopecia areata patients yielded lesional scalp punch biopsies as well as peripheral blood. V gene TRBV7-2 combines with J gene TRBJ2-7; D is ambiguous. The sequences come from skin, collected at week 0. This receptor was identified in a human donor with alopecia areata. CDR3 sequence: CASSLTRREQYF. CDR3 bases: TGTGCCAGCAGCTTGACAAGACGCGAGCAGTACTTC. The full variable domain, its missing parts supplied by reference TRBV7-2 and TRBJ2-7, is GAGVSQSPSNKVTEKGKDVELRCDPISGHTALYWYRQSLGQGLEFLIYFQGNSAPDKSGLPSDRFSAERTGGSVSTLTIQRTQQEDSAVYLCASSLTRREQYFGPGTRLTVT.